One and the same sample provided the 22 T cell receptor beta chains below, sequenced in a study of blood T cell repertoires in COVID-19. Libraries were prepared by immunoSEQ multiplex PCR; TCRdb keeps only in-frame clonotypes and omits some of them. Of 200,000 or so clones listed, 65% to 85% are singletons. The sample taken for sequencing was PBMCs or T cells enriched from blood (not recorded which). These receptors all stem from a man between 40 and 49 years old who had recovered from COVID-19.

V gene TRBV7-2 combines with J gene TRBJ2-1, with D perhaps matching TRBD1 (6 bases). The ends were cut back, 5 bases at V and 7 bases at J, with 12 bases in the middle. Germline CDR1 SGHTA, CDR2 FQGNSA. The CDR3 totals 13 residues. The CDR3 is CASSPGRGNEQFF. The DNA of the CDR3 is TGTGCCAGCAGCCCCGGTAGGGGGAATGAGCAGTTCTTC.

In DNA, the CDR3 is TGTGCCAGCAGCCCCGCCAGCGGGGGGGCCGGAGAGCAGTACTTC. This encodes CASSPASGGAGEQYF. This sequence joins TRBV11-1 and TRBJ2-7, with 10 bases identical to TRBD2. This CDR3 has 15 residues. The V segment lost 5 bases and the J segment 7 bases; nucleotides outside the gene matches: 11. The germline V gene encodes CDR1 SGHAT and CDR2 FQDESV (reference sequence).

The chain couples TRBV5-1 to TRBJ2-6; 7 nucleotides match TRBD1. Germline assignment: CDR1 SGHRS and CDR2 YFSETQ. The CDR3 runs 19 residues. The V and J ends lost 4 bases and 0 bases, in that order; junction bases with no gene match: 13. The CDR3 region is CASSPTEGQLFSGANVLTF. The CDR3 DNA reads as TGCGCCAGCAGCCCTACCGAGGGACAGCTTTTCTCTGGGGCCAACGTCCTGACTTTC.

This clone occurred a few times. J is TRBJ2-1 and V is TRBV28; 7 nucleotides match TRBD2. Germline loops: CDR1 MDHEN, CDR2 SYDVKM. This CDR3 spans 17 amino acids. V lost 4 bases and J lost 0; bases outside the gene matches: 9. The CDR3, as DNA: TGTGCCAGCAGTTACCCGACTAGCCCTGGCTCCTACAATGAGCAGTTCTTC. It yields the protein CASSYPTSPGSYNEQFF.

The CDR3 DNA reads TGTGCCAGCAGTTCTTTCCCTCAGGGGGCCAGGGAGCTGTTTTTT. Amino acids: CASSSFPQGARELFF. The V gene is TRBV6-2 or TRBV6-3, the J gene TRBJ2-2, with TRBD1 identical over 8 bases. The CDR3 is made up of 15 amino acids. V trimming: 4 bases; J trimming: 9 bases; junction bases outside the gene matches: 10. Germline lookup yields CDR1 MNHEY and CDR2 SVGEGT.

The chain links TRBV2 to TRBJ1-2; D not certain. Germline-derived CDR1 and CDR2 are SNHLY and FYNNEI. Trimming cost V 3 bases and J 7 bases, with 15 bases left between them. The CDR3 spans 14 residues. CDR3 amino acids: CASSERQTKRGYTF. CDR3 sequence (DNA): TGTGCCAGCAGTGAGCGGCAGACCAAGCGTGGCTACACCTTC.

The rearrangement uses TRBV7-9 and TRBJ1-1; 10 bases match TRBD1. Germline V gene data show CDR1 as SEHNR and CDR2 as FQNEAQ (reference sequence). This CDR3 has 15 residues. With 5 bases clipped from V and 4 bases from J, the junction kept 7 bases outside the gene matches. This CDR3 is CASSLGQGLGTEAFF. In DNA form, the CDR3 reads TGTGCCAGCAGCCTGGGACAGGGGTTAGGCACTGAAGCTTTCTTT.

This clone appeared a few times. For the CDR3, the DNA is TGTGCCAGCAGTTACGAGGGCGCTAACTATGGCTACACCTTC. Translating it yields CASSYEGANYGYTF. This rearrangement joins TRBV6-5 to TRBJ1-2; the D is unclear. This CDR3 spans 14 amino acids. CDR1 and CDR2 (germline): MNHEY, SVGAGI. Deletions cut 2 bases from V and 0 bases from J, with 7 bases between.

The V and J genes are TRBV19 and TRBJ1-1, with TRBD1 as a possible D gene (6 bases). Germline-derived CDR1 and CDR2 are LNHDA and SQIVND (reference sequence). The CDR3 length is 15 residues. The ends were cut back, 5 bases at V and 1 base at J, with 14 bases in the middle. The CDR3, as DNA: TGTGCCAGTAGTTTGTATCCGGACAGGAACACTGAAGCTTTCTTT. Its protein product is CASSLYPDRNTEAFF.

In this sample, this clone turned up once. The CDR3 DNA is TGTGCCAGCAGCATCGGACAGGGGGCCATATATTTT. This translates into CASSIGQGAIYF. J is TRBJ1-3 and V is TRBV11-2, with TRBD1 identical over 10 bases. CDR1 is SGHAT and CDR2 is FQNNGV in the germline V gene. V dropped 5 bases and J dropped 11; count of bases not matched to a gene: 3. CDR3 length: 12 residues.

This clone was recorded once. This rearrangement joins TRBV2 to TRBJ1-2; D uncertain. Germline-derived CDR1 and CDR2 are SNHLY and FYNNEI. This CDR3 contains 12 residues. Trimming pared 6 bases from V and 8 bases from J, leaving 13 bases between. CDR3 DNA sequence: TGTGCCAGCAGGACCACGAGGCAGGGCTACACCTTC. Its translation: CASRTTRQGYTF.

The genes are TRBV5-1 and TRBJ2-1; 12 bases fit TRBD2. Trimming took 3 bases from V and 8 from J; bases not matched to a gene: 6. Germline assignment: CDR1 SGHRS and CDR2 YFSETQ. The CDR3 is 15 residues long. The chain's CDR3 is CASSYLAGGKYEQFF. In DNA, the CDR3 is TGCGCCAGCAGCTACCTAGCGGGGGGGAAGTATGAGCAGTTCTTC.

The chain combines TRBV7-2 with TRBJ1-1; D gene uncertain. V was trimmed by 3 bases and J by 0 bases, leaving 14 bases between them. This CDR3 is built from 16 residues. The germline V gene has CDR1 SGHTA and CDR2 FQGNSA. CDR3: CASSFALGYMNTEAFF. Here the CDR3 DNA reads TGTGCCAGCAGCTTTGCTCTCGGGTACATGAACACTGAAGCTTTCTTT.

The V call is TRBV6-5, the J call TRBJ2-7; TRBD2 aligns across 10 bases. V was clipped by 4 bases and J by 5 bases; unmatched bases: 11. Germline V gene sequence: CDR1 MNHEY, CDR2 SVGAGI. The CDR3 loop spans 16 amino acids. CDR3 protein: CASSLRSGGASNEQYF. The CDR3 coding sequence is TGTGCCAGCAGTTTGCGAAGCGGGGGGGCGTCTAACGAGCAGTACTTC.

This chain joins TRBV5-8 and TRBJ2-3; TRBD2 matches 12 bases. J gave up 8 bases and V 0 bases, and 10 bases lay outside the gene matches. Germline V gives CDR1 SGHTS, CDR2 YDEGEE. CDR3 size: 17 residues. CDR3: CASSLARSSGGASTQYF. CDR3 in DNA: TGTGCCAGCAGCTTGGCCCGGTCTAGCGGGGGGGCGAGTACGCAGTATTTT.

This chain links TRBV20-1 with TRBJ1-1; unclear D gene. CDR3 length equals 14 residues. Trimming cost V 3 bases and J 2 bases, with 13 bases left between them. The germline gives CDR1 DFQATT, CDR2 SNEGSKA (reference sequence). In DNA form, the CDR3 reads TGCAGTGCTAGTCAGAACACCCCCAACACTGAAGCTTTCTTT. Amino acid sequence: CSASQNTPNTEAFF.

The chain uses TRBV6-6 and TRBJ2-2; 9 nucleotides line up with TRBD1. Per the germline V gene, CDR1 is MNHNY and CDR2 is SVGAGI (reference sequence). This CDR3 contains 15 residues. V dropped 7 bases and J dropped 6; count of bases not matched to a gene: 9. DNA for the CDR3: TGTGCCAGCAACCCGGGACAGGGACCTTCCGGGGAGCTGTTTTTT. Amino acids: CASNPGQGPSGELFF.

CDR3 sequence (DNA): TGTGCCAGTAGTATAGATCGATGGGCGGGGGGGAAGTACAATGAGCAGTTCTTC. It translates to CASSIDRWAGGKYNEQFF. V gene TRBV19 combines with J gene TRBJ2-1, with 9 bases identical to TRBD2. The V segment lost 0 bases and the J segment 4 bases; nucleotides outside the gene matches: 10. In germline, CDR1 is LNHDA, CDR2 SQIVND (reference sequence). The CDR3 spans 18 residues.

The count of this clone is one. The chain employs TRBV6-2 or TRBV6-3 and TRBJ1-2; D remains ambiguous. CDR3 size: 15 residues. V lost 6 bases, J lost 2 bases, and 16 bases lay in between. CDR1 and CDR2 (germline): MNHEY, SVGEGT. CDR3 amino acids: CASSPGMATNYGYTF. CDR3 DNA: TGTGCCAGCAGCCCCGGGATGGCGACGAACTATGGCTACACCTTC.

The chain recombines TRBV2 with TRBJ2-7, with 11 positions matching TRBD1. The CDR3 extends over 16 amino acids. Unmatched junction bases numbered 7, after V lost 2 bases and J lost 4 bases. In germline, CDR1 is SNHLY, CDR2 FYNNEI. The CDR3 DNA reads TGTGCCAGCAGTGAATCCGGGACAGGGGGTTTGTACGAGCAGTACTTC. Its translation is CASSESGTGGLYEQYF.

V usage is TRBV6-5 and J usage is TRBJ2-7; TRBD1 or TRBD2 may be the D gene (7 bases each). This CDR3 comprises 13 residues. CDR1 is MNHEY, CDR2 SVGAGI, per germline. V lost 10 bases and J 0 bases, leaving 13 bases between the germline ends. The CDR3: CATRGGISYEQYF. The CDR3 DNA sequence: TGTGCCACCAGGGGGGGGATCTCCTACGAGCAGTACTTC.

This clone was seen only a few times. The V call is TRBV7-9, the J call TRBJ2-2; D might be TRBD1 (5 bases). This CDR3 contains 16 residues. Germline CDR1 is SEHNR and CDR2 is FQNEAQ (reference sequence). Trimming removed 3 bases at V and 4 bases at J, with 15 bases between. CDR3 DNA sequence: TGTGCCAGCAGCTTGACCCAGGGCCCGGGCACCGGGGAGCTGTTTTTT. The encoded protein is CASSLTQGPGTGELFF.